These T cell receptor beta chains were read from a single sample in a study of blood T cell repertoires in COVID-19. The repertoire was sequenced with immunoSEQ multiplex PCR; TCRdb's copy has only in-frame clones and lacks some. This table holds roughly 250,000 clones, 80% to 85% found once. The sample comprised peripheral blood. Receptors originate from a person in their 70s with COVID-19, enrolled during active disease. The CDR3 runs from the conserved cysteine through the conserved F or W.

v_call cdr3_aa
TRBV9 CASSVEPGANSPLHF
TRBV28 CASSFGGRNTGELFF
TRBV7-2 CASSSSGGTGANVLTF
TRBV10-3 CAISRENEQFF
TRBV5-1 CASSLGLAGGPDTQYF
TRBV5-1 CASSSTGTSGNEQFF
TRBV7-8 CASSFVGGGMNTEAFF
TRBV6-2/TRBV6-3 CASSWASGSGSQYF
TRBV4-1 CASSQDLRARAFTEAFF
TRBV29-1 CSVEGADSNYGYTF
TRBV11-2 CASSAQGRGYGYTF
TRBV27 CASRPTGPVGTQYF
TRBV7-3 CASSLGGASDTQYF
TRBV28 CATNWGGGGLQETQYF
TRBV5-4 CASSLRGGFGNTIYF
TRBV19 CASSVSLNTEAFF
TRBV11-2 CASSSAGFYNEQFF
TRBV21-1 CASSKARQGKVTNEKLFF
TRBV6-5 CASRDVPGGGYGYTF
TRBV4-3 CASSQDRGVGGYTF
TRBV6-5 CASSYERDYGYTF
TRBV5-1 CASSPGQTYGYTF
TRBV28 CASSNSGQGRNYGYTF
TRBV5-4 CASSSDWGRGTDTQYF
TRBV27 CASSSWTGRDEQYF
TRBV6-6 CASLRGGVDQPQHF
TRBV7-2 CASSLVWRGPYEQYF
TRBV7-2 CASSIYRARGQPQHF
TRBV5-4 CASSRRGIENSPLHF
TRBV28 CASSWRDRAYYGYTF